The rows below give T cell receptor beta chains drawn from one sample of a study of blood T cell repertoires in COVID-19. Libraries were prepared by immunoSEQ multiplex PCR; TCRdb keeps only in-frame clonotypes and omits some of them. Counted here are approximately 180,000 clones, 87% occurring once; the ten biggest clones make up approximately 1.4%. The sequenced sample was peripheral blood. The receptors come from a woman aged 50 to 65 with acute or convalescent COVID-19. The conserved cysteine and the conserved F or W are not part of the CDR3 here. The order of the fields is J gene, V gene, CDR3 protein.

>TRBJ1-6|TRBV6-2/TRBV6-3
ASSYDGSSYNSPLH
>TRBJ2-1|TRBV19
ASTFTGNEEQF
>TRBJ2-1|TRBV19
ASSIGGRAVDEQF
>TRBJ1-2|TRBV6-5
ASSYGRAHGYT
>TRBJ1-2|TRBV6-5
ASSIGAANYGYT
>TRBJ2-7|TRBV30
AWPRDSVYEQY
>TRBJ1-1|TRBV6-5
ASSYEAGGRTEAF
>TRBJ2-2|TRBV7-8
ASTGRGTGELF
>TRBJ1-2|TRBV6-5
ASSYSAGGDYGYT
>TRBJ2-1|TRBV3-1/TRBV3-2
ASSHFLTSASYNEQF
>TRBJ2-7|TRBV27
ASSPKGGGGRDEQY
>TRBJ2-1|TRBV29-1
SVAPGQGHNEQF
>TRBJ2-7|TRBV18
ASSPDSEQY
>TRBJ1-1|TRBV24-1
ATRQGAGTEAF
>TRBJ1-5|TRBV15
ATSRAGTPLSTAQH
>TRBJ2-5|TRBV2
ASLRDRGGETQY
>TRBJ1-5|TRBV28
ASSIGQTAFSNQPQH
>TRBJ2-1|TRBV9
ASSVLAGGISPNFHNEQF
>TRBJ1-2|TRBV5-5
ASSLDSIQAASYGYT
>TRBJ1-5|TRBV18
ASSPGQISNQPQH
>TRBJ2-5|TRBV3-1/TRBV3-2
ASSQADRRVTQGTQY
>TRBJ1-1|TRBV18
ASSRQDSEAF
>TRBJ1-1|TRBV3-1/TRBV3-2
ASSQASSRGAF
>TRBJ2-3|TRBV7-6
ASSLAWTKNTDTQY
>TRBJ2-5|TRBV6-5
ASTPPGPPGRTQY
>TRBJ2-1|TRBV6-1
ASSETNNEQF
>TRBJ1-4|TRBV30
AWTGSLNEKLF
>TRBJ2-7|TRBV30
AWTRDSQYYEQY
>TRBJ1-2|TRBV7-2
ASRPTVYGYT
>TRBJ1-1|TRBV11-3
ASSLEAQTEAF
>TRBJ2-3|TRBV15
ATSRSGRGTDTQY
>TRBJ2-5|TRBV9
ASSVVGGGRTQY
>TRBJ2-7|TRBV30
AWSYPDRRDDEQY
>TRBJ2-7|TRBV7-2
ASSPLAGPYEQY
>TRBJ2-1|TRBV12-5
ASGLVTRVDEQF
>TRBJ1-1|TRBV27
ASSLHGTGTGRTEAF
>TRBJ1-3|TRBV11-3
ASSSRARGGNTIY
>TRBJ1-2|TRBV19
ASTLDSRNYGYT
>TRBJ1-4|TRBV13
ASSLKSPYAANEKLF
>TRBJ1-5|TRBV5-8
ASSRLLGGNQPQH
>TRBJ2-5|TRBV4-3
ASSLDRVETQY
>TRBJ1-2|TRBV7-2
ASSLEGDYGYT
>TRBJ2-1|TRBV2
ASKYKIFYNEQF
>TRBJ1-5|TRBV6-1
ASQESNQPQH
>TRBJ2-1|TRBV30
AWSPSGTSGGNEQF
>TRBJ1-2|TRBV24-1
ATSLQGFNGYT
>TRBJ2-3|TRBV19
ASSSGTSGSSTDTQY
>TRBJ1-3|TRBV6-9
ASSYPGQGPGNTIY
>TRBJ1-4|TRBV3-1/TRBV3-2
ASSQGYRGSSGEKLF
>TRBJ1-2|TRBV18
ASSLTGGEVYGYT
>TRBJ1-5|TRBV19
ASSGLASGNQPQH
>TRBJ1-5|TRBV30
AWSFGGANQPQH